This T cell receptor beta chain was found in a study of OX40 agonist ivuxolimab in advanced cancers. Study-level information: In this cohort, patients received ivuxolimab, an agonistic anti-OX40 (CD134) antibody. Enrolled patients in dose escalation had cancers that were hepatocellular carcinoma, melanoma, renal cell or head and neck cancer.

Profiled with immunoSEQ multiplex PCR; TCRdb holds only in-frame clones, not every one. The data show 55,000 to 80,000 clones, roughly 80% seen once. The germline gives CDR1 LNHDA, CDR2 SQIVND (reference sequence). This CDR3 spans 11 amino acids. The ends were cut back, 3 bases at V and 8 bases at J, with 5 bases in the middle. Sequenced material: CD4+ or CD8+ T cells sorted from blood, taken in a trial of the OX40 agonist ivuxolimab. This TCR came from an adult with an advanced solid tumor such as melanoma, head and neck, liver or kidney cancer. The V gene is TRBV19, the J gene TRBJ1-3; no clear D. CDR3 amino acids: CASSIGDTIYF. For the CDR3, the DNA is TGTGCCAGTAGTATCGGGGACACCATATATTTT.